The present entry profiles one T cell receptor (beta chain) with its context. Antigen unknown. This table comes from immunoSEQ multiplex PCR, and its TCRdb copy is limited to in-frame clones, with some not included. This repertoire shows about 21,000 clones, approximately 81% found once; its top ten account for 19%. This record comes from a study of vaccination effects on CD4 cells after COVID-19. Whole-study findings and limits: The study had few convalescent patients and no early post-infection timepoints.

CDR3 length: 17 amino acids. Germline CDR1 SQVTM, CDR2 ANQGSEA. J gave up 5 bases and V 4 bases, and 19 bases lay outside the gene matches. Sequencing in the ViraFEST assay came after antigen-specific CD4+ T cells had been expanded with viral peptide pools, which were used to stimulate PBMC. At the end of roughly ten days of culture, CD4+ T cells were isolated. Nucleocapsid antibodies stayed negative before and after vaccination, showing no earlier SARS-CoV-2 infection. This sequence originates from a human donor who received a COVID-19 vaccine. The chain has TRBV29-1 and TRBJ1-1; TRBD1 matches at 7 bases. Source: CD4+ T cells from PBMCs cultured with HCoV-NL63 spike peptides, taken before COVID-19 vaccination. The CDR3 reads CSVAGQGGGGRGTEAFF. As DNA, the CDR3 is TGCAGCGTTGCGGGGCAGGGGGGAGGTGGCCGAGGTACTGAAGCTTTCTTT. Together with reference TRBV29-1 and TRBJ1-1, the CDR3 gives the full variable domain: SAVISQKPSRDICQRGTSLTIQCQVDSQVTMMFWYRQQPGQSLTLIATANQGSEATYESGFVIDKFPISRPNLTFSTLTVSNMSPEDSSIYLCSVAGQGGGGRGTEAFFGQGTRLTVV.